This T cell receptor beta chain appears in the sequencing data of a study of shared clonotypes between healthy human individuals. Study findings and constraints: Against clonotypes common to all four donors, non-shared ones had lower generation probabilities.

Clones were sequenced by immunoSEQ multiplex PCR, and TCRdb holds only the in-frame ones, with some missing. The table lists more than 1.2 million clones, less than 99% of them singletons. V shed 0 bases and J shed 4 bases, with 10 bases lying between them. The CDR3 covers 15 residues. Germline V gives CDR1 LNHDA, CDR2 SQIVND (reference sequence). All donors were healthy HIV-negative adults lacking recent acute infections or vaccinations. Of note for this clone: Its antigen is not known.

The TCR comes from a man aged 25 to 40 in good health. Sequencing was done on a sample of naive CD4+ T cells sorted from blood. Regarding subset: CD45RA+ positively selected. The chain combines TRBV19 with TRBJ1-5; D is ambiguous. CDR3 bases: TGTGCCAGTAGTATAGAAGGGCCGAGGAATCAGCCCCAGCATTTT. It codes for CASSIEGPRNQPQHF.